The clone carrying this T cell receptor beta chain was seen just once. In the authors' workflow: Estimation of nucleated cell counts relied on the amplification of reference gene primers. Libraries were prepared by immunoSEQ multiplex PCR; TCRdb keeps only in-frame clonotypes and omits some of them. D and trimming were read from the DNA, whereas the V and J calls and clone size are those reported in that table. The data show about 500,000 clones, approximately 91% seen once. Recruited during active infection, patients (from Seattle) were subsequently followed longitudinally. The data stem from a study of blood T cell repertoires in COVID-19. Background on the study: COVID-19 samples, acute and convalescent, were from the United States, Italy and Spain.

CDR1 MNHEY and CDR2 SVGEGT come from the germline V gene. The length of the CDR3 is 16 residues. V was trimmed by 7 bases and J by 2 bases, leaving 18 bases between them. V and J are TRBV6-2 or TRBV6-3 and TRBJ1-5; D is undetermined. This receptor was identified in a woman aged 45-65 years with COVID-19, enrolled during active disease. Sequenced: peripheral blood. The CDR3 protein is CASTPELGPGNQPQHF. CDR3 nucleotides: TGTGCCAGCACCCCAGAGCTGGGCCCGGGCAATCAGCCCCAGCATTTT.